This entry concerns a single T cell receptor beta chain. Its target is unknown. The V end lost 5 bases, the J end lost 4 bases, and 6 bases lay between the germline ends. Germline V lookup: CDR1 SGHVS, CDR2 FQNEAQ. The CDR3 runs 11 residues. Before they underwent DNA extraction, samples held roughly 0.95-11 million cryopreserved PBMC. Researchers report immunoSEQ v3.0 was run at survey level. Assay: immunoSEQ multiplex PCR; the TCRdb copy retains only in-frame clones and omits some. The sample records tens of thousands of clones, about 80% being singletons. The data were obtained in a study of long-term antiretroviral therapy in people with HIV. General observations from the study: Collection spanned 2004 to 2017; ART regimens may be less effective than current ones.

Material: unsorted PBMCs, obtained 1.1 years before starting antiretroviral therapy. The chain joins TRBV7-8 to TRBJ2-7; D unclear. The receptor comes from a woman in her thirties or forties with HIV. The CDR3, as DNA: TGTGCCAGCAGCCATGCTTACGAGCAGTACTTC. Amino acids: CASSHAYEQYF.